The entry below describes one T cell receptor (beta chain). The antigen remains unidentified. The sample originates from a study of CD8 T cells in ankylosing spondylitis. MiXCR, run by TCRdb on the 5' RACE reads, gives a single entry per CDR3 protein. The sample holds about 150,000 distinct CDR3 sequences; under 55% are singletons and the top ten take 15%. J was trimmed by 3 bases and V by 4 bases; bases with no gene match: 3. The CDR3 is made up of 14 amino acids. From germline, CDR1 is MGHRA and CDR2 YSYEKL. Findings and caveats of the study: Reactive arthritis synovial fluid and blood were previously reported to contain some motif variants.

This chain links TRBV4-1 with TRBJ1-5; 7 bases map to TRBD1. The material sequenced was synovial fluid, either unsorted or a sorted T cell fraction (not recorded which). This sequence was found in a male donor with ankylosing spondylitis. CDR3: CASSRGQNNQPQHF. The DNA of the CDR3 is TGCGCCAGCAGCCGGGGACAGAACAATCAGCCCCAGCATTTT.